A selection of T cell receptor beta chains follows, all from one sample in a study of T cells in Graves' hyperthyroidism and ophthalmopathy. TCRdb reprocessed the multiplex PCR reads with MiXCR, giving one entry per CDR3 protein. The data hold some 350,000 distinct CDR3 sequences, with approximately 14% observed a single time. Input material: blood. All receptors derive from a woman between 40 and 55 years old with Graves' ophthalmopathy. Both conserved end residues are part of each CDR3. The D gene is left open where the match is weak. Size is omitted from some rows. Given values are once, few, many or a class for expanded clones.

TRBJ1-2,NA,16,TRBV5-1,TRBD1,CASSLLVQGGDYGYTF,TGCGCCAGCAGCTTGCTTGTGCAGGGGGGGGACTATGGCTACACCTTC
TRBJ1-2,many,14,TRBV28,NA,CASNGGRYNYGYTF,TGTGCCAGCAATGGGGGGCGGTATAACTATGGCTACACCTTC
TRBJ2-4,many,16,TRBV2,NA,CASSEGQLLAKNIQYF,TGTGCCAGCAGTGAAGGACAGCTATTAGCCAAAAACATTCAGTACTTC
TRBJ2-5,many,12,TRBV2,NA,CASSGPEETQYF,TGTGCCAGCAGCGGGCCAGAGGAGACCCAGTACTTC
TRBJ1-1,many,12,TRBV3-1,NA,CASSQDWTEAFF,TGTGCCAGCAGCCAAGATTGGACTGAAGCTTTCTTT
TRBJ1-1,many,15,TRBV6-1,NA,CASSYSDELNTEAFF,TGTGCCAGCAGTTATAGCGACGAACTGAACACTGAAGCTTTCTTT
TRBJ1-6,many,14,TRBV7-2,NA,CASSFGPGNSPLHF,TGTGCCAGCAGCTTTGGGCCGGGTAATTCACCCCTCCACTTT
TRBJ2-3,many,13,TRBV28,NA,CASSLTAPDTQYF,TGTGCCAGCAGTTTAACCGCCCCAGATACGCAGTATTTT
TRBJ1-6,many,14,TRBV5-6,TRBD1,CASSKGQYNSPLHF,TGTGCCAGCAGCAAGGGACAGTATAATTCACCCCTCCACTTT
TRBJ1-5,many,17,TRBV6-2/TRBV6-3,NA,CASTFGQGRDNNQPQHF,TGTGCCAGCACCTTCGGGCAGGGTAGGGATAACAATCAGCCCCAGCATTTT
TRBJ2-4,few,15,TRBV20-1,TRBD2,CSANKAGVDKNIQYF,TGCAGTGCGAACAAAGCGGGAGTCGACAAAAACATTCAGTACTTC
TRBJ2-3,NA,16,TRBV6-1,TRBD1,CASGNWDRGRGDTQYF,TGTGCCAGCGGAAACTGGGACAGGGGGCGCGGAGATACGCAGTATTTT
TRBJ2-7,many,15,TRBV27,TRBD1,CASNPGTASSYEQYF,TGTGCCAGCAACCCCGGGACAGCATCCTCCTACGAGCAGTACTTC
TRBJ1-1,many,13,TRBV7-2,NA,CASSLVGYREAFF,TGTGCCAGCAGCTTAGTGGGGTACCGAGAAGCTTTCTTT
TRBJ1-2,many,17,TRBV19,NA,CASSRTGSATLLYGYTF,TGTGCCAGTAGCCGAACGGGGAGTGCGACGCTACTTTATGGCTACACCTTC
TRBJ1-4,many,20,TRBV12-3/TRBV12-4,TRBD1,CASSFIWGRQGAPWDEKLFF,TGTGCCAGCAGTTTCATTTGGGGGAGGCAGGGGGCGCCTTGGGATGAAAAACTGTTTTTT
TRBJ2-1,many,15,TRBV28,NA,CASSIPGTRGNEQFF,TGTGCCAGCAGTATCCCCGGGACTCGAGGGAATGAGCAGTTCTTC
TRBJ2-7,NA,17,TRBV15,NA,CATSRGPRGGVTYEQYF,TGTGCCACCAGCAGAGGACCCCGAGGAGGGGTAACCTACGAGCAGTACTTC